The TCR beta chain described here comes from a study of type 1 and type 2 diabetes patients. Amplification started from genomic DNA. Multiplex PCR with 30 forward and 13 reverse primers amplified the TCR beta CDR3. MiXCR, run by TCRdb on the multiplex PCR reads, gives a single entry per CDR3 protein. The table has about 290,000 distinct CDR3 sequences, 40% to 50% seen once. The source of this sequence is a man between 18 and 29 years old with type 2 diabetes. The source material was peripheral blood mononuclear cells (PBMCs).

This CDR3 reads CASSNLQDPTGYEQYF. The CDR3 DNA follows: TGTGCCAGCAGCAACCTACAGGACCCCACGGGTTACGAGCAGTACTTC. This chain uses TRBV9 with TRBJ2-7; TRBD1 might be the D (5 bases). V was clipped by 4 bases and J by 4 bases, with 21 bases between them. In germline, CDR1 is SGDLS, CDR2 YYNGEE. The CDR3 consists of 16 residues.